The 26 T cell receptor beta chains below come from one sample, sequenced in a study of T cell responses to AZD1222 COVID-19 vaccine. TCRdb's copy holds only in-frame clones and misses some; the assay was immunoSEQ multiplex PCR. Altogether about 100,000 clones are present, roughly 91% being singletons, with the ten largest covering around 1.7%. The specimen comprised peripheral blood, sampled on day 0 of AZD1222 vaccination. These receptor sequences come from an adult in good health.

A single count supports this clone. This rearrangement joins TRBV2 to TRBJ2-5; D is perhaps TRBD1 (5 bases). This CDR3 is built from 13 residues. V lost 7 bases, J lost 8 bases, and 17 bases lay in between. The germline V gene has CDR1 SNHLY and CDR2 FYNNEI. CDR3 in amino acids: CASTPTPQGTQYF. CDR3 bases: TGTGCCAGCACCCCCACACCCCAGGGCACCCAGTACTTC.

The chain couples TRBV7-6 to TRBJ2-5, with D perhaps TRBD2 (5 bases). The CDR3 runs 14 residues. The germline V gene encodes CDR1 SGHVS and CDR2 FNYEAQ. Trimming removed 5 bases at V and 0 bases at J, with 10 bases between. The CDR3 protein is CASSPRGYQETQYF. The CDR3, as DNA: TGTGCCAGCAGCCCGCGCGGGTACCAAGAGACCCAGTACTTC. Full variable domain (rest looked up from reference TRBV7-6 and TRBJ2-5): GAGVSQSPRYKVTKRGQDVALRCDPISGHVSLYWYRQALGQGPEFLTYFNYEAQQDKSGLPNDRFSAERPEGSISTLTIQRTEQRDSAMYRCASSPRGYQETQYFGPGTRLLVL.

This chain connects TRBV12-3 or TRBV12-4 to TRBJ1-3; no reliable D call. The CDR3 runs to 13 residues. The V gene lost 7 bases and the J gene lost 10 bases, with 17 bases spanning the gap. CDR3 in amino acids: CASTTALRRTIYF. The CDR3 DNA sequence: TGTGCCAGCACTACCGCCCTCCGGAGGACCATATATTTT.

The V and J genes are TRBV30 and TRBJ2-5; no definite D call. The CDR3 sequence is 13 residues long. Germline CDR1 reads GTSNPN; CDR2 reads SVGIG (reference sequence). Trimming took 4 bases from V and 7 from J, leaving 16 bases between them. The DNA for the CDR3 is TGTGCCTGGACCGGAGCGACATCTCGGACCCAGTACTTC. Encoded protein: CAWTGATSRTQYF. The variable domain in full, with the rest retrieved from reference TRBV30 and TRBJ2-5, is SQTIHQWPATLVQPVGSPLSLECTVEGTSNPNLYWYRQAAGRGLQLLFYSVGIGQISSEVPQNLSASRPQDRQFILSSKKLLLSDSGFYLCAWTGATSRTQYFGPGTRLLVL.

V usage is TRBV5-1 and J usage is TRBJ1-1; 8 bases are a match to TRBD1. There are 15 residues in the CDR3. Germline V CDR1 and CDR2: SGHRS, YFSETQ. V lost 4 bases, J lost 2 bases, and 7 bases stayed unmatched. As DNA, the CDR3 is TGCGCCAGCAGCAAGTATACAGGGGGAAACACTGAAGCTTTCTTT. Its translation: CASSKYTGGNTEAFF.

Of note for this clone: At one end, the junction sequence differs from germline, possibly due to a read error. The gene calls are TRBV11-2 and TRBJ2-3; D unclear. The CDR3 length is 13 residues. Germline lookup yields CDR1 SGHAT and CDR2 FQNNGV. The CDR3 DNA is TGTGCCAGCAGCGTAGAGAACACAGATACGCAGTATTTT. Its translation is CASSVENTDTQYF. Full variable domain (missing parts from reference TRBV11-2 and TRBJ2-3): EAGVAQSPRYKIIEKRQSVAFWCNPISGHATLYWYQQILGQGPKLLIQFQNNGVVDDSQLPKDRFSAERLKGVDSTLKIQPAKLEDSAVYLCASSVENTDTQYFGPGTRLTVL.

The chain uses TRBV19 and TRBJ1-5; D possibly corresponds to TRBD1 (6 bases). V shed 0 bases and J shed 5 bases, with 14 bases lying between them. Germline-derived CDR1 and CDR2 are LNHDA and SQIVND (reference sequence). This CDR3 is built from 16 residues. CDR3: CASSIERAGEYQPQHF. The CDR3 DNA reads as TGTGCCAGTAGTATAGAAAGGGCAGGGGAGTATCAGCCCCAGCATTTT.

This clone is a singleton in its sample. The rearrangement links TRBV5-1 to TRBJ1-4; D is uncertain. The CDR3 sequence is 14 residues long. Trimming pared 7 bases from V and 4 bases from J, leaving 14 bases between. Per germline, CDR1 SGHRS and CDR2 YFSETQ. CDR3 residues: CASRPRDLNEKLFF. The CDR3 DNA is TGCGCCAGCCGCCCCCGGGATCTTAATGAAAAACTGTTTTTT.

The rearrangement links TRBV27 to TRBJ2-7; 7 nucleotides line up with TRBD2. CDR1 MNHEY and CDR2 SMNVEV come from the germline V gene (reference sequence). The CDR3 is made up of 13 amino acids. V dropped 8 bases and J dropped 3; count of bases not matched to a gene: 7. In DNA form, the CDR3 reads TGTGCCAGCCCATTAACGGGGGGCTACGAGCAGTACTTC. Protein: CASPLTGGYEQYF.

CDR3 loop: CASSHLLTRSSYNEQFF. The CDR3, as DNA: TGTGCCAGCAGCCACCTCCTAACGAGGAGCTCCTACAATGAGCAGTTCTTC. The chain carries TRBV4-2 and TRBJ2-1; D unclear. The CDR3 runs to 17 residues. The germline CDR1 and CDR2 sequences are LGHNA and YNFKEQ. V lost 3 bases to trimming and J lost 0 bases, with 15 bases between them.

The chain uses TRBV10-2 and TRBJ1-2, with 7 bases aligning to TRBD1. This CDR3 contains 15 residues. J lost 4 bases, V lost 3 bases, and 8 bases had no gene match. Germline CDR1 reads WSHSY; CDR2 reads SAAADI. The CDR3 nucleotides are TGCGCCAGCAGTGACCCGAGGGACAGCCCCTATGGCTACACCTTC. Amino acids: CASSDPRDSPYGYTF.

The chain joins TRBV2 to TRBJ2-7; TRBD1 aligns across 7 bases. Germline assignment: CDR1 SNHLY and CDR2 FYNNEI. This CDR3 is built from 14 residues. The ends lost 7 bases at V and 0 bases at J; junction bases unmatched: 6. The CDR3 region is CASKVGTASYEQYF. The CDR3 nucleotides read TGTGCCAGCAAAGTGGGGACAGCCTCCTACGAGCAGTACTTC. Looking up the rest from reference TRBV2 and TRBJ2-7 gives the full variable domain: EPEVTQTPSHQVTQMGQEVILRCVPISNHLYFYWYRQILGQKVEFLVSFYNNEISEKSEIFDDQFSVERPDGSNFTLKIRSTKLEDSAMYFCASKVGTASYEQYFGPGTRLTVT.

The chain has TRBV28 and TRBJ1-5, with D maybe TRBD1 (5 bases). Germline assignment: CDR1 MDHEN and CDR2 SYDVKM. V lost 6 bases to trimming and J lost 3 bases, with 12 bases between them. The CDR3 spans 14 residues. CDR3 loop: CASRDRQTNQPQHF. The DNA for the CDR3 is TGTGCCAGCAGGGATCGACAGACCAATCAGCCCCAGCATTTT.

The chain recombines TRBV7-3 with TRBJ2-7; TRBD1 matches 8 bases. The CDR3 contains 15 residues. Germline assignment: CDR1 SGHTA and CDR2 FQGTGA. V was clipped by 3 bases and J by 5 bases; unmatched bases: 9. As DNA, the CDR3 is TGTGCCAGCAGCTTCCCGGGACAGGCTAGGAACGAGCAGTACTTC. It yields the protein CASSFPGQARNEQYF.

The genes are TRBV7-3 and TRBJ2-3, with a weak D call TRBD2 (5 bases). Trimming removed 5 bases at V and 6 bases at J, with 12 bases between. Looked up from germline, CDR1 is SGHTA and CDR2 is FQGTGA. The CDR3 consists of 13 residues. CDR3 sequence (DNA): TGTGCCAGCAGCGCTCGGAGCGGTGATACGCAGTATTTT. It specifies CASSARSGDTQYF.

This clone showed up just once. The chain uses TRBV7-3 and TRBJ2-1, with 9 bases lining up with TRBD1. Losses at the gene ends were 3 bases for V and 6 bases for J; bases not matched to a gene: 6. Germline V gene lookup returns CDR1 SGHTA and CDR2 FQGTGA. The CDR3 covers 15 residues. The CDR3 is CASSFLGQGFNEQFF. Here the CDR3 DNA reads TGTGCCAGCAGCTTCCTAGGACAGGGGTTCAATGAGCAGTTCTTC.

The chain combines TRBV11-2 with TRBJ2-5; 11 bases are shared with TRBD1. CDR3 size: 15 residues. Trimming at V came to 5 bases and at J to 2 bases, leaving 4 bases not matched to a gene. From germline, CDR1 is SGHAT and CDR2 FQNNGV. The CDR3 sequence is CASSARDRGQETQYF. The DNA for the CDR3 is TGTGCCAGCAGCGCAAGGGACAGGGGGCAAGAGACCCAGTACTTC.

The chain recombines TRBV28 with TRBJ2-3; TRBD1 agrees at 8 bases. Germline CDR1 is MDHEN and CDR2 is SYDVKM. V gave up 6 bases and J gave up 4 bases; unmatched junction bases: 6. The CDR3 loop spans 14 amino acids. The CDR3 nucleotides are TGTGCCAGCAGAAATGCAGGGGGCCCAGATACGCAGTATTTT. It yields the protein CASRNAGGPDTQYF.

V usage is TRBV4-2 and J usage is TRBJ2-7; D is perhaps TRBD1 (6 bases). Germline assignment: CDR1 LGHNA and CDR2 YNFKEQ. Trimming stripped 0 bases from V and 1 base from J, with 7 bases between. The length of the CDR3 is 14 residues. The CDR3 protein is CASSQERGSYEQYF. CDR3 DNA sequence: TGTGCCAGCAGCCAAGAAAGGGGGTCCTACGAGCAGTACTTC.

The chain links TRBV19 to TRBJ1-1; D not resolved. Trimming stripped 1 base from V and 0 bases from J, with 9 bases between. There are 15 residues in the CDR3. Germline CDR1 reads LNHDA; CDR2 reads SQIVND (reference sequence). The CDR3 region is CASSIVGSMNTEAFF. The CDR3 DNA sequence: TGTGCCAGTAGTATAGTGGGGTCTATGAACACTGAAGCTTTCTTT.

The gene calls are TRBV28 and TRBJ2-2; 9 bases match TRBD1. The CDR3 loop spans 14 amino acids. CDR1 MDHEN and CDR2 SYDVKM come from the germline V gene. J was trimmed by 2 bases and V by 7 bases; bases with no gene match: 2. CDR3 sequence: CASTDRGNTGELFF. In DNA, the CDR3 is TGTGCCAGCACGGACAGGGGAAACACCGGGGAGCTGTTTTTT.

The CDR3 spells CATLQGGENTIYF. For the CDR3, the DNA is TGTGCCACCCTACAGGGGGGAGAAAACACCATATATTTT. The V and J genes are TRBV15 and TRBJ1-3; TRBD1 agrees at 8 bases. CDR3 length: 13 residues. The V segment lost 8 bases and the J segment 6 bases; nucleotides outside the gene matches: 6. Per the germline V gene, CDR1 is LNHNV and CDR2 is YYDKDF (reference sequence). Filled out from reference TRBV15 and TRBJ1-3, the complete variable domain reads DAMVIQNPRYQVTQFGKPVTLSCSQTLNHNVMYWYQQKSSQAPKLLFHYYDKDFNNEADTPDNFQSRRPNTSFCFLDIRSPGLGDTAMYLCATLQGGENTIYFGEGSWLTVV.

This chain joins TRBV21-1 and TRBJ1-2; the DNA was not compared with TRBD1, the D call given in the table. TRBV21-1 is described as a pseudogene. CDR3 length equals 14 residues. CDR3 in DNA: TGTGCCAGCAGCCCCGACAGGGAGATCTATGGCTACACCTTC. Amino acids: CASSPDREIYGYTF.

The V gene is TRBV28, the J gene TRBJ1-4, with D perhaps matching TRBD1 (5 bases). V was pared by 0 bases and J by 5 bases, with 10 bases between. This CDR3 has 15 amino acids. CDR1 and CDR2 (germline): MDHEN, SYDVKM. The DNA for the CDR3 is TGTGCCAGCAGTTTATGGGGGGACCCAAATGAAAAACTGTTTTTT. It encodes CASSLWGDPNEKLFF.

The chain is built from TRBV6-5 and TRBJ2-1; D uncertain. Germline CDR1 is MNHEY and CDR2 is SVGAGI. The CDR3 length is 13 residues. The V and J ends lost 4 bases and 2 bases respectively, with 6 bases between them. The CDR3 nucleotides are TGTGCCAGCAGTTCGACCCCCTACAATGAGCAGTTCTTC. Translating gives CASSSTPYNEQFF.

V gene TRBV12-5 combines with J gene TRBJ2-1; D may be TRBD1 (6 bases). The CDR3 is made up of 16 amino acids. Deletions cut 3 bases from V and 10 bases from J, with 22 bases between. Per germline, CDR1 LGHNT and CDR2 FRNRAP. This chain's CDR3 is CASGFHQGMGFKEQFF. As DNA, the CDR3 is TGTGCTAGTGGTTTCCACCAGGGGATGGGTTTCAAGGAGCAGTTCTTC.